The present entry profiles one TCR beta chain with its context. The target antigen is unknown. For each subset, genomic DNA was distributed in equal portions over several immunoSEQ plates. Method: immunoSEQ multiplex PCR; TCRdb's copy keeps in-frame clones and lacks some. Among 2.3 million or so clones, roughly 93% were seen once, and the ten largest hold 0.35% to 0.5%. The data originate from a study of shared clonotypes between healthy human individuals. Study outcomes and limitations: Four donors shared 4.5% to 6.5% of their naive CD4 clonotypes. What naive subsets generally showed was a larger estimated richness than memory subsets showed. Generation probabilities of non-shared clonotypes were lower (relative to those shared by all four donors).

Trimming at V came to 2 bases and at J to 3 bases, leaving 5 bases not matched to a gene. Germline loops: CDR1 GTSNPN, CDR2 SVGIG (reference sequence). The CDR3 has 15 amino acids. Sequences were obtained from naive CD4+ T cells from PBMCs. Subset: CD45RA+ positively selected. The clonotype originates from a man younger than 35 in good health. Some clones in this sample may be carry-over from other donors' samples. The gene calls are TRBV30 and TRBJ2-3; 10 bases map to TRBD2. The CDR3 region has the DNA TGTGCCTGGAGTAGGCTAGCGGGAGAAACAGATACGCAGTATTTT. It translates to CAWSRLAGETDTQYF.